This record concerns one T cell receptor beta chain sequence. Antigen: not known. This sample is part of a study of T cell responses to AZD1222 COVID-19 vaccine. Study overall: Pooled together were second doses at about 4 or about 12 weeks.

The CDR3 sequence is 15 residues long. Germline V CDR1 and CDR2: SGDLS, YYNGEE. The germline V and J ends were trimmed by 3 bases and 0 bases, with 10 bases remaining between them. Whole-study findings and limits: Repertoire sampling occurred only after the peak T cell response. With dominance at 160-218 and 743-854, vaccine-associated CD4 TCRs spanned spike.

Produced via immunoSEQ multiplex PCR; TCRdb's table is partial and in-frame only. The data contain 120,000 or so clones, 88% of them singletons. The V gene is TRBV9, the J gene TRBJ1-3; no firm D call. Sample: peripheral blood, taken on day 0 of AZD1222 vaccination. The clonotype comes from an adult in good health. Here the CDR3 reads CASSGPFSSGNTIYF. The DNA for the CDR3 is TGTGCCAGCAGCGGGCCCTTCTCCTCTGGAAACACCATATATTTT.